This is a list of T cell receptor beta chains from one sample in a study of CD8+ T cells in alopecia areata. The protocol was immunoSEQ multiplex PCR, while the TCRdb copy is restricted to in-frame clones and leaves out a portion. The sample contains 110,000 or so clones, 55% to 70% of which appear only once. Sequencing used NKG2D-low CD8+ T cells sorted from blood. Source of these receptors: a human donor with alopecia areata. Each CDR3 is given with its conserved first and last residue. The order of the fields is V gene, clone size, J gene, D gene, CDR3 protein, CDR3 DNA. D genes are given only for firm matches. Clone size is shown for a subset of rows, as once, few, many or a class of expanded clone.

v_gene: TRBV12-5; abundance: .; j_gene: TRBJ1-1; d_gene: TRBD1; CDR3aa: CASGFNAGGNTEAFF; CDR3nt: TGTGCTAGTGGTTTTAATGCAGGGGGCAATACTGAAGCTTTCTTT
v_gene: TRBV9; abundance: .; j_gene: TRBJ2-7; d_gene: .; CDR3aa: CASSEKTGGSYEQYF; CDR3nt: TGTGCCAGCAGCGAGAAGACAGGAGGGAGCTACGAGCAGTACTTC
v_gene: TRBV5-1; abundance: .; j_gene: TRBJ2-7; d_gene: .; CDR3aa: CASSLRGSVVHEQYF; CDR3nt: TGCGCCAGCAGCTTGCGCGGCAGTGTCGTCCACGAGCAGTACTTC
v_gene: TRBV5-1; abundance: .; j_gene: TRBJ2-5; d_gene: .; CDR3aa: CASSLGLAGPQETQYF; CDR3nt: TGCGCCAGCAGCTTGGGCCTGGCGGGCCCACAAGAGACCCAGTACTTC
v_gene: TRBV30; abundance: .; j_gene: TRBJ2-7; d_gene: TRBD1; CDR3aa: CAWSDRAPFEQYF; CDR3nt: TGTGCCTGGTCGGACAGGGCTCCCTTCGAGCAGTACTTC
v_gene: TRBV2; abundance: once; j_gene: TRBJ2-2; d_gene: TRBD2; CDR3aa: CASSSTTSGTNTGELFF; CDR3nt: TGTGCCAGCAGTTCGACTACTAGCGGGACGAACACCGGGGAGCTGTTTTTT
v_gene: TRBV2; abundance: few; j_gene: TRBJ2-1; d_gene: TRBD2; CDR3aa: CASKVAGPGEQFF; CDR3nt: TGTGCCAGCAAGGTAGCGGGACCCGGTGAGCAGTTCTTC
v_gene: TRBV27; abundance: .; j_gene: TRBJ2-7; d_gene: .; CDR3aa: CASSPQGTEQYF; CDR3nt: TGTGCCAGCAGCCCTCAGGGCACCGAGCAGTACTTC
v_gene: TRBV6-4; abundance: few; j_gene: TRBJ1-1; d_gene: .; CDR3aa: CANLLNGRKTEAFF; CDR3nt: TGTGCCAACCTACTGAACGGCCGGAAAACTGAAGCTTTCTTT
v_gene: TRBV27; abundance: .; j_gene: TRBJ2-4; d_gene: .; CDR3aa: CASSFLGSSEEIQYF; CDR3nt: TGTGCCAGCAGTTTTCTCGGGTCCTCGGAAGAAATTCAGTACTTC
v_gene: TRBV9; abundance: .; j_gene: TRBJ2-7; d_gene: .; CDR3aa: CASSVEQDYEQYF; CDR3nt: TGTGCCAGCAGCGTCGAACAAGACTACGAGCAGTACTTC
v_gene: TRBV9; abundance: .; j_gene: TRBJ1-2; d_gene: TRBD1; CDR3aa: CASSVEGQDRYTF; CDR3nt: TGTGCCAGCAGCGTAGAAGGACAGGATCGCTACACCTTC
v_gene: TRBV28; abundance: .; j_gene: TRBJ2-7; d_gene: TRBD1; CDR3aa: CASTRQGIYEQYF; CDR3nt: TGTGCCAGCACCAGACAGGGGATATACGAGCAGTACTTC
v_gene: TRBV4-1; abundance: few; j_gene: TRBJ2-7; d_gene: .; CDR3aa: CASSQDPAFYEQYF; CDR3nt: TGCGCCAGCAGCCAAGATCCAGCCTTCTACGAGCAGTACTTC
v_gene: TRBV29-1; abundance: .; j_gene: TRBJ1-2; d_gene: .; CDR3aa: CSVRLSSNYGYTF; CDR3nt: TGCAGCGTCCGGCTCAGCTCTAACTATGGCTACACCTTC
v_gene: TRBV11-2; abundance: .; j_gene: TRBJ1-2; d_gene: .; CDR3aa: CASSLGPHPRHGQGGYTF; CDR3nt: TGTGCCAGCAGCTTAGGACCCCACCCCCGACATGGCCAGGGTGGCTACACCTTC
v_gene: TRBV29-1; abundance: few; j_gene: TRBJ1-1; d_gene: .; CDR3aa: CSVAGSTEAFF; CDR3nt: TGCAGCGTTGCGGGATCCACTGAAGCTTTCTTT
v_gene: TRBV5-6; abundance: .; j_gene: TRBJ1-2; d_gene: .; CDR3aa: CASSFPTEGYTF; CDR3nt: TGTGCCAGCAGCTTTCCGACCGAGGGCTACACCTTC
v_gene: TRBV6-6; abundance: medium-sized; j_gene: TRBJ2-1; d_gene: .; CDR3aa: CASSWTTLANAEQFF; CDR3nt: TGTGCCAGCAGTTGGACTACCCTGGCCAATGCTGAGCAGTTCTTC
v_gene: TRBV29-1; abundance: few; j_gene: TRBJ2-7; d_gene: .; CDR3aa: CSVEWADYEQYF; CDR3nt: TGCAGCGTTGAATGGGCAGACTACGAGCAGTACTTC
v_gene: TRBV13; abundance: .; j_gene: TRBJ1-1; d_gene: .; CDR3aa: CASSPVGTSGGTEAFF; CDR3nt: TGTGCCAGCAGCCCGGTGGGGACCTCCGGCGGCACTGAAGCTTTCTTT
v_gene: TRBV5-4; abundance: few; j_gene: TRBJ2-1; d_gene: TRBD2; CDR3aa: CASSPAGLAGAGEQFF; CDR3nt: TGTGCCAGCAGCCCGGCGGGACTAGCGGGAGCGGGTGAGCAGTTCTTC
v_gene: TRBV6-1; abundance: .; j_gene: TRBJ2-1; d_gene: TRBD1; CDR3aa: CASSAGTGGYNEQFF; CDR3nt: TGTGCCAGCAGTGCCGGGACAGGGGGATACAATGAGCAGTTCTTC
v_gene: TRBV27; abundance: .; j_gene: TRBJ2-1; d_gene: .; CDR3aa: CASSFDSYNEQFF; CDR3nt: TGTGCCAGCAGTTTTGACAGCTACAATGAGCAGTTCTTC
v_gene: TRBV11-2; abundance: .; j_gene: TRBJ2-1; d_gene: TRBD2; CDR3aa: CASSLGLGRPPYNEQFF; CDR3nt: TGTGCCAGCAGCTTAGGTCTCGGGAGGCCGCCCTACAATGAGCAGTTCTTC
v_gene: TRBV2; abundance: few; j_gene: TRBJ2-5; d_gene: TRBD2; CDR3aa: CASSEGTSGEETQYF; CDR3nt: TGTGCCAGCAGTGAAGGGACTAGCGGGGAAGAGACCCAGTACTTC
v_gene: TRBV7-6; abundance: once; j_gene: TRBJ2-1; d_gene: TRBD2; CDR3aa: CASSLAGGWVLKEQFF; CDR3nt: TGTGCCAGCAGCCTAGCGGGAGGTTGGGTGTTGAAGGAGCAGTTCTTC
v_gene: TRBV27; abundance: .; j_gene: TRBJ2-7; d_gene: .; CDR3aa: CASSFGRSSYEQYF; CDR3nt: TGTGCCAGCAGTTTCGGACGTTCCTCCTACGAGCAGTACTTC
v_gene: TRBV29-1; abundance: once; j_gene: TRBJ2-7; d_gene: .; CDR3aa: CSVEGGRDQDYEQYF; CDR3nt: TGCAGCGTGGAGGGGGGCCGGGACCAGGACTACGAGCAGTACTTC
v_gene: TRBV18; abundance: .; j_gene: TRBJ2-3; d_gene: .; CDR3aa: CASSPLGADTQYF; CDR3nt: TGTGCCAGCTCACCATTAGGGGCAGATACGCAGTATTTT
v_gene: TRBV15; abundance: .; j_gene: TRBJ2-7; d_gene: .; CDR3aa: CATSRDLGASYEQYF; CDR3nt: TGTGCCACCAGCAGAGATCTAGGGGCGTCCTACGAGCAGTACTTC
v_gene: TRBV5-6; abundance: .; j_gene: TRBJ1-2; d_gene: TRBD1; CDR3aa: CASSLEGAPNGYTF; CDR3nt: TGTGCCAGCAGCTTGGAGGGGGCGCCCAATGGCTACACCTTC
v_gene: TRBV7-9; abundance: .; j_gene: TRBJ2-1; d_gene: .; CDR3aa: CASSLEVGMNEQFF; CDR3nt: TGTGCCAGCAGCTTAGAGGTCGGGATGAATGAGCAGTTCTTC
v_gene: TRBV4-1; abundance: .; j_gene: TRBJ2-7; d_gene: .; CDR3aa: CASSFRDTSSYEQYF; CDR3nt: TGCGCCAGCAGCTTCCGGGACACCAGCTCCTACGAGCAGTACTTC
v_gene: TRBV9; abundance: once; j_gene: TRBJ2-7; d_gene: .; CDR3aa: CASSGQSSEQYF; CDR3nt: TGTGCCAGCAGCGGCCAATCCTCCGAGCAGTACTTC
v_gene: TRBV9; abundance: .; j_gene: TRBJ2-1; d_gene: TRBD1; CDR3aa: CASSVGGQGTPNEQFF; CDR3nt: TGTGCCAGCAGCGTAGGGGGACAGGGAACCCCAAATGAGCAGTTCTTC
v_gene: TRBV27; abundance: once; j_gene: TRBJ2-7; d_gene: TRBD1; CDR3aa: CASSLDRGPAYEQYF; CDR3nt: TGTGCCAGCAGCTTAGACAGGGGCCCCGCCTACGAGCAGTACTTC
v_gene: TRBV2; abundance: .; j_gene: TRBJ2-5; d_gene: .; CDR3aa: CASNGSGEKETQYF; CDR3nt: TGTGCCAGCAATGGGTCGGGAGAGAAAGAGACCCAGTACTTC
v_gene: TRBV19; abundance: .; j_gene: TRBJ1-5; d_gene: .; CDR3aa: CASSIKGYSNQPQHF; CDR3nt: TGTGCCAGTAGTATTAAGGGGTATAGCAATCAGCCCCAGCATTTT
v_gene: TRBV7-3; abundance: .; j_gene: TRBJ2-3; d_gene: .; CDR3aa: CASSLGRGFTDTQYF; CDR3nt: TGTGCCAGCAGCTTAGGACGGGGCTTCACAGATACGCAGTATTTT
v_gene: TRBV5-1; abundance: .; j_gene: TRBJ2-7; d_gene: .; CDR3aa: CASSPTDSYEQYF; CDR3nt: TGCGCCAGCAGTCCCACTGACTCCTACGAGCAGTACTTC
v_gene: TRBV7-9; abundance: .; j_gene: TRBJ1-5; d_gene: TRBD1; CDR3aa: CASSADRGGGNQPQHF; CDR3nt: TGTGCCAGCAGCGCGGACAGGGGTGGTGGCAATCAGCCCCAGCATTTT
v_gene: TRBV28; abundance: many; j_gene: TRBJ1-1; d_gene: .; CDR3aa: CASSPIGGDTEAFF; CDR3nt: TGTGCCAGCAGTCCTATTGGGGGAGACACTGAAGCTTTCTTT
v_gene: TRBV30; abundance: .; j_gene: TRBJ1-5; d_gene: .; CDR3aa: CAWSVPTGHQPQHF; CDR3nt: TGTGCCTGGAGTGTCCCCACAGGGCATCAGCCCCAGCATTTT
v_gene: TRBV5-1; abundance: .; j_gene: TRBJ2-1; d_gene: TRBD2; CDR3aa: CASSLGLADEQFF; CDR3nt: TGCGCCAGCAGCTTGGGACTAGCGGATGAGCAGTTCTTC
v_gene: TRBV9; abundance: few; j_gene: TRBJ1-1; d_gene: .; CDR3aa: CASSVVRERGNTEAFF; CDR3nt: TGTGCCAGCAGCGTAGTCAGGGAAAGGGGGAACACTGAAGCTTTCTTT
v_gene: TRBV6-6; abundance: .; j_gene: TRBJ1-5; d_gene: .; CDR3aa: CASSYSSAGYNQPQHF; CDR3nt: TGTGCCAGCAGTTACTCCTCCGCCGGCTACAATCAGCCCCAGCATTTT
v_gene: TRBV14; abundance: few; j_gene: TRBJ2-5; d_gene: .; CDR3aa: CASSQVSKRGETQYF; CDR3nt: TGTGCCAGCAGCCAAGTGTCGAAGCGCGGGGAGACCCAGTACTTC
v_gene: TRBV4-1; abundance: .; j_gene: TRBJ2-1; d_gene: .; CDR3aa: CASSQVRSGGNNEQFF; CDR3nt: TGCGCCAGCAGCCAGGTCAGGTCAGGCGGGAACAATGAGCAGTTCTTC
v_gene: TRBV2; abundance: few; j_gene: TRBJ1-1; d_gene: TRBD1; CDR3aa: CASSESETGGATEAFF; CDR3nt: TGTGCCAGCAGTGAATCAGAGACAGGGGGAGCGACTGAAGCTTTCTTT
v_gene: TRBV7-6; abundance: .; j_gene: TRBJ2-2; d_gene: .; CDR3aa: CASSSNRDTNTGELFF; CDR3nt: TGTGCCAGCAGCTCGAACCGGGACACCAACACCGGGGAGCTGTTTTTT
v_gene: TRBV6-5; abundance: .; j_gene: TRBJ2-3; d_gene: .; CDR3aa: CASRVGRGTDTQYF; CDR3nt: TGTGCCAGCAGGGTAGGACGGGGCACAGATACGCAGTATTTT
v_gene: TRBV4-1; abundance: .; j_gene: TRBJ2-1; d_gene: .; CDR3aa: CASSLRGAGYNEQFF; CDR3nt: TGCGCCAGCAGCCTTCGAGGGGCCGGATACAATGAGCAGTTCTTC
v_gene: TRBV5-6; abundance: .; j_gene: TRBJ2-1; d_gene: .; CDR3aa: CASSLGLFGTYNEQFF; CDR3nt: TGTGCCAGCAGCTTGGGCTTGTTCGGTACCTACAATGAGCAGTTCTTC
v_gene: TRBV4-1; abundance: .; j_gene: TRBJ2-2; d_gene: TRBD2; CDR3aa: CASSNSGTSRSNTGELFF; CDR3nt: TGCGCCAGCAGCAACTCCGGGACTAGCCGATCGAACACCGGGGAGCTGTTTTTT
v_gene: TRBV7-3; abundance: .; j_gene: TRBJ2-5; d_gene: TRBD1; CDR3aa: CASSATGAAETQYF; CDR3nt: TGTGCCAGCAGCGCGACAGGGGCGGCGGAGACCCAGTACTTC
v_gene: TRBV7-2; abundance: few; j_gene: TRBJ2-1; d_gene: .; CDR3aa: CASSPAYNEQFF; CDR3nt: TGTGCCAGCAGCCCCGCCTACAATGAGCAGTTCTTC
v_gene: TRBV4-2; abundance: .; j_gene: TRBJ2-2; d_gene: .; CDR3aa: CASCPPGTGELFF; CDR3nt: TGTGCCAGCTGCCCACCGGGCACCGGGGAGCTGTTTTTT
v_gene: TRBV29-1; abundance: .; j_gene: TRBJ2-2; d_gene: .; CDR3aa: CSVVSEFSGNTGELFF; CDR3nt: TGCAGCGTTGTCTCAGAGTTTAGTGGGAACACCGGGGAGCTGTTTTTT
v_gene: TRBV19; abundance: few; j_gene: TRBJ2-7; d_gene: .; CDR3aa: CASSAGLEDYEQYF; CDR3nt: TGTGCCAGTAGCGCGGGACTGGAAGACTACGAGCAGTACTTC